This is a list of T cell receptor beta chains from one sample in a study of blood T cell repertoires in COVID-19. Some clones are missing from TCRdb's copy, which holds only in-frame ones; the method was immunoSEQ multiplex PCR. The sample lists about 230,000 clones; around 78% were seen once. Sample: peripheral blood. The receptor set was obtained from a woman aged 70-85 years with active or convalescent COVID-19. The CDR3 runs from the conserved cysteine through the conserved F or W. A D gene is named only where the DNA matches it firmly. Size is stated for part of the rows, as once, few or many counts, or as a class when the clone is expanded.

TGTGCCAGCAGGCCTAGACGGGGGGGAAATTCACCCCTCCACTTT	CASRPRRGGNSPLHF	few	NA	TRBV3-1/TRBV3-2	TRBJ1-6
TGTGCCAGCAGCTATCAAGGGGGTCAGAGCTATGGCTACACCTTC	CASSYQGGQSYGYTF	NA	NA	TRBV2	TRBJ1-2
TGTGCCAGCAGTGAATATCCGGGAAGCTCCTACGAGCAGTACTTC	CASSEYPGSSYEQYF	NA	NA	TRBV25-1	TRBJ2-7
TGTGCCAGCAGCACCCTCGGCGGGAGAGAAGATACGCAGTATTTT	CASSTLGGREDTQYF	NA	TRBD2	TRBV11-2	TRBJ2-3
TGTGCCAGCAGTATAACCCAGGGGGCGGATGGCTACACCTTC	CASSITQGADGYTF	NA	TRBD1	TRBV2	TRBJ1-2
TGCGCCAGCAGCCAACTCTGGACAGCTGGGGCCAACGTCCTGACTTTC	CASSQLWTAGANVLTF	NA	NA	TRBV4-1	TRBJ2-6
TGCAGCGTTCGCCCCAGCGGTGCAATGAACATTCAGTACTTC	CSVRPSGAMNIQYF	NA	NA	TRBV29-1	TRBJ2-4
TGCGCCAGCACCCCTGGCGGGGGCGCTTACAATGAGCAGTTCTTC	CASTPGGGAYNEQFF	NA	NA	TRBV5-1	TRBJ2-1
TGTGCCAGCAGCCAAACAGGGGGAAGAGATGGCTACACCTTC	CASSQTGGRDGYTF	NA	TRBD1	TRBV5-4	TRBJ1-2
TGCGCCAGCAGTGAGTCTAGCGGGGGCGACACCGGGGAGCTGTTTTTT	CASSESSGGDTGELFF	NA	TRBD2	TRBV10-1	TRBJ2-2
TGTGCCAGCTGGGGAACACAGGGAGTGTTAAAAGTGGTTTTC	CASWGTQGVLKVVF	many	NA	TRBV6-5	TRBJ1-2
TGCGCCAGCAGCCTGGGACTAGCATACAACGAGCAGTACTTC	CASSLGLAYNEQYF	NA	TRBD2	TRBV5-1	TRBJ2-7
TGTGCCTGGAGTCCGGCAGGAGGGCAGTTCTTC	CAWSPAGGQFF	NA	NA	TRBV30	TRBJ2-1
TGTGCCAGCAGCTCACAGGGAGGGGACACTGAAGCTTTCTTT	CASSSQGGDTEAFF	NA	NA	TRBV7-2	TRBJ1-1
TGTGCCAGCAGCTCAGGGTCGGCTCAGCCCCAGCATTTT	CASSSGSAQPQHF	NA	NA	TRBV5-8	TRBJ1-5
TGTGCCAGCAGCGAAGGTCAGGGTGGGTTTCAAGAGACCCAGTACTTC	CASSEGQGGFQETQYF	NA	NA	TRBV9	TRBJ2-5
TGCGCCAGCAGCCAAAGGGCGGGGGAAGCCGTGGCCCAGCATTTT	CASSQRAGEAVAQHF	NA	NA	TRBV4-3	TRBJ1-5
TGTGCCACCAGTGACCTAGCGGGAGGGCCTGAGACCCAGTACTTC	CATSDLAGGPETQYF	once	TRBD2	TRBV24-1	TRBJ2-5
TGTGCCAGCAGCCCCCGCGGGCCAGGGGCAAGTGGAAACACCATATATTTT	CASSPRGPGASGNTIYF	NA	NA	TRBV5-4	TRBJ1-3
TGTGCCAGCAGCCGCACCGGGGAGCTGTTTTTT	CASSRTGELFF	NA	NA	TRBV5-6	TRBJ2-2
TGTGCCAGCAGTTCCCGACAGGCGATAAATTCACCCCTCCACTTT	CASSSRQAINSPLHF	NA	NA	TRBV28	TRBJ1-6
TGTGCCAGTAGTCCCGGACAGGTGTATGGCTACACCTTC	CASSPGQVYGYTF	NA	TRBD1	TRBV19	TRBJ1-2
TGTGCCAGCAGCCGCGGACAGGGAAGGTGGAATCAGCCCCAGCATTTT	CASSRGQGRWNQPQHF	NA	TRBD1	TRBV5-6	TRBJ1-5
TGTGCCAGTAGTATAGGGACAGGGGAGTATTTT	CASSIGTGEYF	NA	TRBD1	TRBV19	TRBJ2-3
TGTGCCAGTAGTACCCGACAGGATTACACTGAAGCTTTCTTT	CASSTRQDYTEAFF	NA	NA	TRBV19	TRBJ1-1
TGCGCCAGCAGCCAAGAGAGAGGGCTGAGCTACACCTTC	CASSQERGLSYTF	NA	NA	TRBV4-1	TRBJ1-2
TGCGCCAGCAGCCAAGCCCCTTTGAGCAGGGAGAAACAGGGCGAGCAGTTCTTC	CASSQAPLSREKQGEQFF	few	NA	TRBV4-1	TRBJ2-1
TGTGCCACCAGTGATGGGGGCGGATCCTACGAGCAGTACTTC	CATSDGGGSYEQYF	NA	NA	TRBV24-1	TRBJ2-7
TGTGCCAGTAGTAGCCAACAGGGCCACTATGGCTACACCTTC	CASSSQQGHYGYTF	NA	NA	TRBV19	TRBJ1-2
TGTGCCAGCTCACTCGATCAGACAGGTTATCACTATGGCTACACCTTC	CASSLDQTGYHYGYTF	NA	NA	TRBV18	TRBJ1-2
TGCAGTGCTAGTGCCGACAGGGTCGAAGGTCAGCCCCAGCATTTT	CSASADRVEGQPQHF	once	TRBD1	TRBV20-1	TRBJ1-5
TGTGCCAGCAGTTCCCCCCCTTCGAGGGACACCGGGGAGCTGTTTTTT	CASSSPPSRDTGELFF	NA	NA	TRBV28	TRBJ2-2
TGCGCCAGCAGCTTGGGCGGGGGAACTAATGAAAAACTGTTTTTT	CASSLGGGTNEKLFF	NA	NA	TRBV5-1	TRBJ1-4
TGTGCCAGCAGCGGGACTAGCGGGATTGGGGATACGCAGTATTTT	CASSGTSGIGDTQYF	NA	TRBD2	TRBV9	TRBJ2-3
TGTGCCAGCAGCCTAGCGGGGGGTCCCGGGGAGCTGTTTTTT	CASSLAGGPGELFF	many	TRBD2	TRBV7-9	TRBJ2-2
TGTGCCAGCAGTCAGCGGGGGCTAGTTCTTCACGAGCAGTACTTC	CASSQRGLVLHEQYF	once	TRBD2	TRBV28	TRBJ2-7
TGCGCCAGCAGCTTAGGGGATTCTGATACGCAGTATTTT	CASSLGDSDTQYF	NA	NA	TRBV5-1	TRBJ2-3
TGTGCCACCAGCAGAGATCTGAGAGGTTGGCCAGGGGATGTGAACACTGAAGCTTTCTTT	CATSRDLRGWPGDVNTEAFF	NA	NA	TRBV15	TRBJ1-1
TGTGCCAGCGCCCTAGCCGGGGGCGGGGAGCTGTTTTTT	CASALAGGGELFF	NA	NA	TRBV6-6	TRBJ2-2
TGTGCCAGCAGCCCGCGACAGGGGATGAACACTGAAGCTTTCTTT	CASSPRQGMNTEAFF	NA	TRBD1	TRBV5-4	TRBJ1-1
TGTGCCAGCAACCCATGGGGGCTAGGCACTGAAGCTTTCTTT	CASNPWGLGTEAFF	NA	NA	TRBV27	TRBJ1-1
TGCGCCAGCAGCTGGGGGCCAGGAACCACTGAAGCTTTCTTT	CASSWGPGTTEAFF	once	NA	TRBV5-1	TRBJ1-1